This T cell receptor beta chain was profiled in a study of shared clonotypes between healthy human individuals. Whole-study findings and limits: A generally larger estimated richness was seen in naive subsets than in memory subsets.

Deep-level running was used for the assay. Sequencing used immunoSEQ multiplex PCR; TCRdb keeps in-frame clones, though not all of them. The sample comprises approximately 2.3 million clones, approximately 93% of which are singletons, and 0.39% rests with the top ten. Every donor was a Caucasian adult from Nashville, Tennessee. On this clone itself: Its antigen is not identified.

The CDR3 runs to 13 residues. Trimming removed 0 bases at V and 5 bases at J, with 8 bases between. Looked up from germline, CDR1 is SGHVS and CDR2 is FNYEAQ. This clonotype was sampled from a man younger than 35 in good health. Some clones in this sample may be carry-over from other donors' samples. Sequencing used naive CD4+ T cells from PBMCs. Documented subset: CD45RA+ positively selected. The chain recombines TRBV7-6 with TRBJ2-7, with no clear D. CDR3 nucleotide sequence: TGTGCCAGCAGCTTAGCAGGTGCGCACGAGCAGTACTTC. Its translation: CASSLAGAHEQYF.